These 4 T cell receptor beta chains were sequenced from one sample in a study of blood T cell repertoires in COVID-19. The table came from immunoSEQ multiplex PCR; TCRdb's copy has only in-frame clones and leaves some out. The sample lists 120,000 to 150,000 clones, 84% occurring once. The sample was PBMCs or T cells enriched from blood (not recorded which). Source of these receptors: a woman between 45 and 65 years old who had been exposed to COVID-19.

The count of this clone is one. The chain has TRBV7-2 and TRBJ2-3; maybe TRBD2 (6 bases). The CDR3 has 14 residues. V lost 4 bases, J lost 3 bases, and 11 bases lay in between. CDR1 SGHTA and CDR2 FQGNSA come from the germline V gene. CDR3 in amino acids: CASSYREITDTQYF. In DNA form, the CDR3 reads TGTGCCAGCAGCTACCGGGAGATTACAGATACGCAGTATTTT. The full variable domain, its missing parts supplied by reference TRBV7-2 and TRBJ2-3, is GAGVSQSPSNKVTEKGKDVELRCDPISGHTALYWYRQSLGQGLEFLIYFQGNSAPDKSGLPSDRFSAERTGGSVSTLTIQRTQQEDSAVYLCASSYREITDTQYFGPGTRLTVL.

The chain uses TRBV7-8 and TRBJ1-6, with 9 bases that match TRBD1. This CDR3 is 15 amino acids long. With V trimmed by 5 bases and J by 9 bases, 8 bases remained unmatched. The germline V gene encodes CDR1 SGHVS and CDR2 FQNEAQ. The DNA for the CDR3 is TGTGCCAGCAGCGCAACGGGACAGGGAGCTTCACCCCTCCACTTT. Amino acid sequence: CASSATGQGASPLHF.

The chain recombines TRBV7-2 with TRBJ2-7; 7 bases are a match to TRBD1. Trimming removed 0 bases from V and 5 bases from J; junction bases left unmatched: 4. This CDR3 has 14 amino acids. Germline CDR1 is SGHTA and CDR2 is FQGNSA. This chain's CDR3 is CASSLAGTVNEQYF. The DNA for the CDR3 is TGTGCCAGCAGCTTAGCGGGGACAGTTAACGAGCAGTACTTC.

The V and J genes are TRBV10-3 and TRBJ1-1, with D unresolved. This CDR3 comprises 13 residues. Germline V gene data show CDR1 as ENHRY and CDR2 as SYGVKD. V gave up 3 bases and J gave up 11 bases, with 16 bases separating them. The CDR3 coding sequence is TGTGCCATCAGTGATTTTGGCTCCACGGGGGCTTTCTTT. Its translation is CAISDFGSTGAFF.